This TCR beta chain was sequenced in a study of T cell changes during pregnancy in multiple sclerosis. Here immunoSEQ multiplex PCR was the method, and the copy in TCRdb shows in-frame clones only, minus some. The profile shows fewer than 85,000 clones, 85% to 95% of them singletons. The germline CDR1 and CDR2 sequences are LNHDA and SQIVND (reference sequence). Trimming took off 1 base at V and 10 bases at J, with 14 bases between the two ends. This CDR3 spans 13 amino acids. This specimen was peripheral blood, taken in the third trimester of pregnancy. This TCR derives from a female donor in good health, enrolled as a control in a pregnancy study. The gene calls are TRBV19 and TRBJ2-7, with D possibly matching TRBD1 (6 bases). CDR3: CASSIGEQGKQYF. Written as DNA, the CDR3 is TGTGCCAGTAGTATAGGAGAACAGGGAAAACAGTACTTC.